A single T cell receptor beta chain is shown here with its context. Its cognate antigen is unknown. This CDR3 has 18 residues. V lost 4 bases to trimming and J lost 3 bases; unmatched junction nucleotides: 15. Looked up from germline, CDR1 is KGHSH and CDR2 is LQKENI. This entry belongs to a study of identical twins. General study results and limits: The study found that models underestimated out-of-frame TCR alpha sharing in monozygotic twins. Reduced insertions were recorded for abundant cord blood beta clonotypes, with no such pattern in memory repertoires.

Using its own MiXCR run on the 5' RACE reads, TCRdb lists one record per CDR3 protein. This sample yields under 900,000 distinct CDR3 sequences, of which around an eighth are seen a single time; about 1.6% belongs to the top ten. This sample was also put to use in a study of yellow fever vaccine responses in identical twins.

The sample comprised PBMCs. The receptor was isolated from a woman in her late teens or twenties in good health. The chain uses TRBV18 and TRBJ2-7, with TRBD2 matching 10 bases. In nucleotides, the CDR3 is TGTGCCAGCTCACTACTCCTGGCGGCTAGCGGGAGTGGCTACGAGCAGTACTTC. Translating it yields CASSLLLAASGSGYEQYF.